This T cell receptor beta chain was recovered during a study of early T cells in non-severe SARS-CoV-2 infection. This clonotype was observed at least ten times. TCRdb processed the 5' RACE reads anew with MiXCR; each CDR3 protein has one entry. The sample shows 48,000 or so distinct CDR3 sequences, 6.2% of them seen only once. The V and J ends lost 4 bases and 9 bases, in that order; junction bases with no gene match: 10. The CDR3 runs to 15 residues. CDR1 is SGHAT and CDR2 is FQNNGV in the germline V gene. The clonotype originates from an adult who was a healthcare worker with PCR-confirmed SARS-CoV-2 infection or an uninfected control (not recorded which). The chain links TRBV11-2 to TRBJ2-1, with 9 bases lining up with TRBD1. The sample in question was whole blood, obtained at baseline. As DNA, the CDR3 is TGTGCCAGCAGCTCCGGGACAGGGCATAAGGGTGAGCAGTTCTTC. Its translation is CASSSGTGHKGEQFF.